The 21 T cell receptor beta chains presented below share a single source sample, sequenced in a study of human T cells and chemical hapten exposure. From the RACE reads, TCRdb called clonotypes with MiXCR, one entry per CDR3 protein. Here the sample spans just under 40,000 distinct CDR3 sequences, 9.5% to 15% being singletons. The time point is: patch test 3, about 24 weeks after DPC sensitization. As to treatment: therapeutic diphenylcyclopropenone sensitization with weekly scalp DPC. The study extracted total RNA from unfractionated whole blood. This material consisted of whole blood, taken in connection with sensitization to the hapten diphenylcyclopropenone (DPC). Source of these receptors: a woman aged 40-49 years with alopecia areata. Some clones in this sample may be carry-over from other donors' samples.

The CDR3 sequence is CASRLPTGAPGAQYF. The CDR3 nucleotides read TGTGCCAGCAGACTTCCCACAGGGGCCCCGGGGGCCCAGTACTTC. The chain joins TRBV28 to TRBJ2-5; D perhaps matches TRBD1 (7 bases). Per germline, CDR1 MDHEN and CDR2 SYDVKM. Trimming took off 6 bases at V and 9 bases at J, with 23 bases between the two ends. This CDR3 region has 15 residues. The full variable domain, with the rest looked up from reference TRBV28 and TRBJ2-5, is DVKVTQSSRYLVKRTGEKVFLECVQDMDHENMFWYRQDPGLGLRLIYFSYDVKMKEKGDIPEGYSVSREKKERFSLILESASTNQTSMYLCASRLPTGAPGAQYFGPGTRLLVL.

This clonotype was seen only a few times. The rearrangement uses TRBV29-1 and TRBJ2-1; 9 positions match TRBD1. The CDR3 is 14 amino acids. CDR1 and CDR2 from the germline V gene are SQVTM and ANQGSEA. With V trimmed by 1 base and J by 4 bases, 2 bases remained unmatched. CDR3 coding DNA: TGCAGCGTTGAAGGACAGGGGGTTTACAATGAGCAGTTCTTC. It yields the protein CSVEGQGVYNEQFF.

This clonotype was counted many times. The gene calls are TRBV6-1 and TRBJ2-1; no definite D call. The ends were cut back, 3 bases at V and 4 bases at J, with 13 bases in the middle. In germline, CDR1 is MNHNS, CDR2 SASEGT. The CDR3 has 15 residues. In DNA, the CDR3 is TGTGCCAGCAGTGAGTGGCTCCCCTCTTACAATGAGCAGTTCTTC. It yields the protein CASSEWLPSYNEQFF.

This clonotype came up many times. The CDR3 loop is CASSSNYEQYF. CDR3 bases: TGTGCCAGCAGTTCAAACTACGAGCAGTACTTC. This chain links TRBV28 with TRBJ2-7; D uncertain. V was cut by 4 bases and J by 3 bases, with 4 bases left in between. Germline lookup yields CDR1 MDHEN and CDR2 SYDVKM. This CDR3 is built from 11 residues. The full variable domain, with the rest looked up from reference TRBV28 and TRBJ2-7, is DVKVTQSSRYLVKRTGEKVFLECVQDMDHENMFWYRQDPGLGLRLIYFSYDVKMKEKGDIPEGYSVSREKKERFSLILESASTNQTSMYLCASSSNYEQYFGPGTRLTVT.

In its sample, this clonotype was seen a few times. This chain uses TRBV7-9 with TRBJ2-5; D possibly matches TRBD1 or TRBD2 (5 bases each). V gave up 5 bases and J gave up 5 bases, with 15 bases separating them. Germline-derived CDR1 and CDR2 are SEHNR and FQNEAQ (reference sequence). The length of the CDR3 is 14 residues. CDR3 DNA: TGTGCCAGCAGCCCGGGACGGAATCCTGAGACCCAGTACTTC. Translated: CASSPGRNPETQYF.

Regarding this clonotype: This sequence may be a read error, since a much larger clone differs from it by one base. This chain joins TRBV6-2 or TRBV6-3 and TRBJ2-1; TRBD1 might be the D (6 bases). There are 13 residues in the CDR3. CDR1 MNHEY and CDR2 SVGEGT come from the germline V gene. CDR3 residues: CTSSQIDRQEQFF. As DNA, the CDR3 is TGTACCAGCAGCCAAATTGACAGGCAAGAGCAGTTCTTC.

There are a few counts of this clonotype. This sequence joins TRBV29-1 and TRBJ2-5; 9 bases agree with TRBD2. Germline V gene sequence: CDR1 SQVTM, CDR2 ANQGSEA. CDR3 length: 13 residues. V shed 7 bases, J shed 3 bases, and the junction held 6 bases outside the gene matches. The CDR3 sequence: CSATRTSEETQYF. For the CDR3, the DNA is TGCAGCGCGACCAGGACTAGCGAAGAGACCCAGTACTTC.

The V gene is TRBV29-1, the J gene TRBJ2-1, with a possible D match to TRBD1 (5 bases). This CDR3 is 15 amino acids long. Trimming left V 4 bases short and J 7 bases short, with 20 bases between. The germline gives CDR1 SQVTM, CDR2 ANQGSEA. CDR3 amino acids: CSVAESGSRVNEQFF. The DNA for the CDR3 is TGCAGCGTTGCTGAATCGGGTTCCAGGGTTAATGAGCAGTTCTTC.

This clonotype has at least ten counts. The chain is built from TRBV5-1 and TRBJ1-4, with D unclear. The CDR3 length is 14 residues. V was trimmed by 0 bases and J by 10 bases, leaving 13 bases between them. CDR1 and CDR2 (germline): SGHRS, YFSETQ. The CDR3: CASSLDDGSGKLFF. CDR3 DNA: TGCGCCAGCAGCTTGGATGACGGCTCGGGAAAACTGTTTTTT.

Only a few counts were recorded for this clonotype. The chain combines TRBV20-1 with TRBJ2-3, with D hard to call. This CDR3 spans 13 amino acids. Trimming pared 5 bases from V and 0 bases from J, leaving 9 bases between. Germline lookup yields CDR1 DFQATT and CDR2 SNEGSKA (reference sequence). CDR3 loop: CSAADPSTDTQYF. Written as DNA, the CDR3 is TGCAGTGCTGCGGACCCTAGCACAGATACGCAGTATTTT.

This clonotype is termed medium-sized. This rearrangement joins TRBV29-1 to TRBJ1-2; 8 bases map to TRBD1. CDR1 SQVTM and CDR2 ANQGSEA come from the germline V gene. J was trimmed by 3 bases and V by 8 bases; bases with no gene match: 5. The CDR3 contains 12 residues. This chain's CDR3 is CSLGQGDYGYTF. The CDR3 nucleotides read TGCAGCCTCGGACAGGGCGACTATGGCTACACCTTC.

This clonotype was observed many times. The genes are TRBV3-1 and TRBJ1-2, with no clear D. Germline V gene lookup returns CDR1 LGHDT and CDR2 YNNKEL (reference sequence). V lost 4 bases to trimming and J lost 0 bases, with 9 bases between them. The CDR3 is 14 residues long. CDR3 coding DNA: TGTGCCAGCAGCCTCCGTGGAGCTAACTATGGCTACACCTTC. Translated, it gives CASSLRGANYGYTF.

This clonotype has more than one count but fewer than ten. The chain links TRBV4-1 to TRBJ2-5; TRBD2 matches 10 bases. The CDR3 covers 15 residues. Germline-derived CDR1 and CDR2 are MGHRA and YSYEKL. J gave up 2 bases and V 6 bases, and 6 bases lay outside the gene matches. DNA for the CDR3: TGCGCCAGCAGTAGGGGACTAGCGCCTCAAGAGACCCAGTACTTC. This gives the protein CASSRGLAPQETQYF.

The chain couples TRBV5-1 to TRBJ2-6; no firm D call. The length of the CDR3 is 15 residues. Trimming removed 3 bases at V and 4 bases at J, with 11 bases between. Germline CDR1 is SGHRS and CDR2 is YFSETQ. CDR3 DNA sequence: TGCGCCAGCAGCTATCAGCGCTCAGGGGCCAACGTCCTGACTTTC. It codes for CASSYQRSGANVLTF.

By share, this clonotype counts as medium-sized. This chain links TRBV2 with TRBJ1-6; the D gene is possibly TRBD1 (6 bases). Trimming pared 6 bases from V and 14 bases from J, leaving 23 bases between. This CDR3 region has 15 residues. In germline, CDR1 is SNHLY, CDR2 FYNNEI. The CDR3 DNA reads TGTGCCAGCAGGGAGGGGGACACCCAGTACGATTCCCTCCACTTT. Amino acid sequence: CASREGDTQYDSLHF.

The V gene is TRBV10-3, the J gene TRBJ2-7; TRBD2 agrees at 7 bases. The V and J ends lost 6 bases and 2 bases, in that order; junction bases with no gene match: 4. The CDR3 runs to 13 residues. Germline CDR1 ENHRY, CDR2 SYGVKD. CDR3 in amino acids: CAIRGLPTYEQYF. The DNA for the CDR3 is TGTGCCATCAGGGGACTACCAACCTACGAGCAGTACTTC.

The table lists this clonotype with many counts. For the CDR3, the DNA is TGTGCCAGCAGCCAAGAATCTAGGCGCGAGCAGTACTTC. Translation: CASSQESRREQYF. The V call is TRBV3-1, the J call TRBJ2-7; D unresolved. The ends were cut back, 0 bases at V and 6 bases at J, with 9 bases in the middle. The CDR3 is 13 residues long. Germline V gene data show CDR1 as LGHDT and CDR2 as YNNKEL (reference sequence).

The table lists this clonotype with many counts. The chain carries TRBV29-1 and TRBJ2-2; tentative D call: TRBD2 (6 bases). Germline V gene data show CDR1 as SQVTM and CDR2 as ANQGSEA. The CDR3 extends over 14 amino acids. CDR3 sequence (DNA): TGCAGGGCCCGACTAGGCCCGCACACCGGGGAGCTGTTTTTT. This sequence encodes CRARLGPHTGELFF.

This clonotype has only a few counts. V usage is TRBV5-1 and J usage is TRBJ2-4; D is possibly TRBD1 or TRBD2 (5 bases each). CDR1 SGHRS and CDR2 YFSETQ come from the germline V gene. The V and J ends lost 4 bases and 9 bases respectively, with 23 bases between them. The CDR3 consists of 16 residues. CDR3 DNA: TGCGCCAGCAGCCTCAATACCGGGACGCTGGGTGGCATTCAGTACTTC. Amino acids: CASSLNTGTLGGIQYF.

In its sample, this clonotype was seen a few times. The V call is TRBV7-9, the J call TRBJ2-5; TRBD1 matches at 7 bases. V lost 5 bases, J lost 2 bases, and 8 bases stayed unmatched. The germline gives CDR1 SEHNR, CDR2 FQNEAQ (reference sequence). The CDR3 is 15 residues long. Here the CDR3 DNA reads TGTGCCAGCAGCCCCGGACAGGCGACTCAAGAGACCCAGTACTTC. It encodes CASSPGQATQETQYF. Based on the CDR3 plus reference TRBV7-9 and TRBJ2-5, the full variable domain is DTGVSQNPRHKITKRGQNVTFRCDPISEHNRLYWYRQTLGQGPEFLTYFQNEAQLEKSRLLSDRFSAERPKGSFSTLEIQRTEQGDSAMYLCASSPGQATQETQYFGPGTRLLVL.

The table lists this clonotype with many counts. The chain has TRBV28 and TRBJ2-1, with D possibly being TRBD2 (5 bases). Per germline, CDR1 MDHEN and CDR2 SYDVKM. The length of the CDR3 is 13 residues. Here the CDR3 reads CQTRGRLYNEQFF. CDR3 in DNA: TGTCAAACCCGAGGGCGGCTGTACAATGAGCAGTTCTTC.